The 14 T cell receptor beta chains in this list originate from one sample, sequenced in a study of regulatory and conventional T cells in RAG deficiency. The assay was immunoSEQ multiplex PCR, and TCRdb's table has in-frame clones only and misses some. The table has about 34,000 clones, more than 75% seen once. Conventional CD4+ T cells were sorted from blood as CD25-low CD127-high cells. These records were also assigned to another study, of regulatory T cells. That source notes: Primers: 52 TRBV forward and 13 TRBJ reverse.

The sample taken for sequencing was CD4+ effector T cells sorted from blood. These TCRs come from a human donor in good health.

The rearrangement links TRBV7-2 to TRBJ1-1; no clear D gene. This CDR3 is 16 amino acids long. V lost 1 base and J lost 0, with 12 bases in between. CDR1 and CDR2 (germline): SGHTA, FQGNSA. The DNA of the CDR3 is TGTGCCAGCAGCTTAGGGTCCGGACGGATGAACACTGAAGCTTTCTTT. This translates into CASSLGSGRMNTEAFF. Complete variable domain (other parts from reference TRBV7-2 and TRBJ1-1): GAGVSQSPSNKVTEKGKDVELRCDPISGHTALYWYRQSLGQGLEFLIYFQGNSAPDKSGLPSDRFSAERTGGSVSTLTIQRTQQEDSAVYLCASSLGSGRMNTEAFFGQGTRLTVV.

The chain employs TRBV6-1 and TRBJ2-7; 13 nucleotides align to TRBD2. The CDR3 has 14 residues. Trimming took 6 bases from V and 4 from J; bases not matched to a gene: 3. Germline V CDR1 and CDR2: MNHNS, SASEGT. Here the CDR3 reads CASRRLAGGYEQYF. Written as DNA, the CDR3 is TGTGCCAGCAGGCGACTAGCGGGGGGATACGAGCAGTACTTC.

The CDR3 is CASSQDRAGASTDTQYF. Here the CDR3 DNA reads TGTGCCAGCAGCCAAGATCGGGCGGGGGCTAGCACAGATACGCAGTATTTT. The V gene is TRBV14, the J gene TRBJ2-3; D might be TRBD2 (7 bases). Germline V gives CDR1 SGHDN, CDR2 FVKESK. The V end was cut by 0 bases, the J end by 0 bases, with 13 bases between. CDR3 length: 17 amino acids.

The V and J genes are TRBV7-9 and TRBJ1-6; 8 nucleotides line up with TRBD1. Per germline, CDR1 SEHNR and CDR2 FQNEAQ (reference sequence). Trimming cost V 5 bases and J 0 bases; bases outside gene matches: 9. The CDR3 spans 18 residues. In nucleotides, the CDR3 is TGTGCCAGCAGCCACCCCACAGGGGGGAGCTCCTATAATTCACCCCTCCACTTT. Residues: CASSHPTGGSSYNSPLHF.

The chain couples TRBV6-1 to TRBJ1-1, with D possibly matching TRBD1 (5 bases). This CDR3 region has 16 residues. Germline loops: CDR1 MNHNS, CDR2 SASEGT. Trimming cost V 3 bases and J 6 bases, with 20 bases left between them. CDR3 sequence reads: CASSDPRSATVPEAFF. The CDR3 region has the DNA TGTGCCAGCAGTGATCCCCGGTCCGCGACAGTTCCTGAAGCTTTCTTT.

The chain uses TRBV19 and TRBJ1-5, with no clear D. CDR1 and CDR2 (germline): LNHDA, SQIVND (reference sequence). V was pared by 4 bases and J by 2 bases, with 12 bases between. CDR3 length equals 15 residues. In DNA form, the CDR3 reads TGTGCCAGTAGTACCCCCGGGGTAGGCAATCAGCCCCAGCATTTT. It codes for CASSTPGVGNQPQHF. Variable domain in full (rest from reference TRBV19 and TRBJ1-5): DGGITQSPKYLFRKEGQNVTLSCEQNLNHDAMYWYRQDPGQGLRLIYYSQIVNDFQKGDIAEGYSVSREKKESFPLTVTSAQKNPTAFYLCASSTPGVGNQPQHFGDGTRLSIL.

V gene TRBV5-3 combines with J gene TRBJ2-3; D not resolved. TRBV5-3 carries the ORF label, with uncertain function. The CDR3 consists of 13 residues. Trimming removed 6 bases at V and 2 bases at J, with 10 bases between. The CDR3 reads CARKRPPTDTQYF. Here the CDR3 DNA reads TGTGCCAGAAAGAGACCCCCCACAGATACGCAGTATTTT.

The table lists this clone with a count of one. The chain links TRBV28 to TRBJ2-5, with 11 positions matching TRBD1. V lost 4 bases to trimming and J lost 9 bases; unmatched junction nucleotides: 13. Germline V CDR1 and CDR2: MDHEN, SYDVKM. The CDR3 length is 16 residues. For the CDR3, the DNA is TGTGCCAGCAGTTCCTACGGGGACAGGGGGTCAAAAGCCCAGTACTTC. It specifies CASSSYGDRGSKAQYF.

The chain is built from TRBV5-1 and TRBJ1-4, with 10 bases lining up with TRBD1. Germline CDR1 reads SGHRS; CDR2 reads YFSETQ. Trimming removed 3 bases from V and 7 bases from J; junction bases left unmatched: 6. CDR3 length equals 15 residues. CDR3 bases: TGCGCCAGCAGCTCGGGGGACAGGGGTTTTGAAAAACTGTTTTTT. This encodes CASSSGDRGFEKLFF.

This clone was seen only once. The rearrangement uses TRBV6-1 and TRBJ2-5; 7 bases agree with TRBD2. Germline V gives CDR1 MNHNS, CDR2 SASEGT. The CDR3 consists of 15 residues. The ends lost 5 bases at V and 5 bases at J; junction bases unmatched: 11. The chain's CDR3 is CASSTRGLEIETQYF. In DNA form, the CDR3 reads TGTGCCAGCAGTACACGAGGACTAGAGATCGAGACCCAGTACTTC.

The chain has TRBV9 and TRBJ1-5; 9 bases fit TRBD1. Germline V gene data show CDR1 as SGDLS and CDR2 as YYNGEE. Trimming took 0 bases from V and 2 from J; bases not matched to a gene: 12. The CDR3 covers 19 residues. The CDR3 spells CASSVVNSEDRGRNQPQHF. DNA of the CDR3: TGTGCCAGCAGCGTAGTAAACTCGGAGGACAGGGGTCGCAATCAGCCCCAGCATTTT.

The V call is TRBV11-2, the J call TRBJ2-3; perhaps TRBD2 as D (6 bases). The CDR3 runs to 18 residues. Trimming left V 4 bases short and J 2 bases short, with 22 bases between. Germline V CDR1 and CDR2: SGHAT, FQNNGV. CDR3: CASSSRMVAGSYTDTQYF. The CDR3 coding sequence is TGTGCCAGCAGCTCCCGTATGGTGGCGGGGAGTTACACAGATACGCAGTATTTT.

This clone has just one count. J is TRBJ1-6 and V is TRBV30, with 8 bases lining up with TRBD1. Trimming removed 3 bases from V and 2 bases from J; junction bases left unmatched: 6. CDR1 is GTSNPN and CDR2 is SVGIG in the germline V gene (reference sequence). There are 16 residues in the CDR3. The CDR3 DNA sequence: TGTGCCTGGAGAAACCCAGGGGGCGCCTATAATTCACCCCTCCACTTT. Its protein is CAWRNPGGAYNSPLHF.

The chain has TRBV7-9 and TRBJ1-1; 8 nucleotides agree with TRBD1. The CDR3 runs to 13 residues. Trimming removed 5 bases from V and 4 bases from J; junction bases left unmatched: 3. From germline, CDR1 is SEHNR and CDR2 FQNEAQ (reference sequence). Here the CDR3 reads CASSADRGTEAFF. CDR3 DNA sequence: TGTGCCAGCAGCGCAGACAGGGGCACTGAAGCTTTCTTT. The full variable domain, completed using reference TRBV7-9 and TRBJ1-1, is DTGVSQNPRHKITKRGQNVTFRCDPISEHNRLYWYRQTLGQGPEFLTYFQNEAQLEKSRLLSDRFSAERPKGSFSTLEIQRTEQGDSAMYLCASSADRGTEAFFGQGTRLTVV.